The present T cell receptor beta chain was sequenced within a study of blood T cell repertoires in COVID-19. Overall study: Nucleic acid was either cDNA or gDNA, and it came from T cells, B-cell-depleted T cells, or PBMCs.

Enrolment of Seattle patients took place during active infection, and they were followed longitudinally. TCRdb's copy holds only in-frame clones and misses some; the assay was immunoSEQ multiplex PCR. The table shows 120,000 to 150,000 clones, with roughly nine tenths occurring only once. The sequenced sample was peripheral blood. This sequence originates from a human donor with COVID-19, enrolled during active disease. The donor label of this sample is uncertain.

The CDR3 loop is CASSQPQPWFTF. The CDR3 DNA follows: TGCGCCAGCAGCCAACCACAGCCTTGGTTCACCTTC. The J gene is TRBJ1-2, the V gene TRBV4-1; D unclear. In germline, CDR1 is MGHRA, CDR2 YSYEKL. Between the trimmed V and J ends, which lost 2 bases and 13 bases, there was a span of 14 bases. The CDR3 is 12 residues long.